The 4 T cell receptor beta chains given below trace back to one sample, sequenced in a study of vaccination effects on CD4 cells after COVID-19 (dated by TCRdb to between 2022 and 2023). These receptors' antigens are unknown. In the ViraFEST assay, PBMC were stimulated with viral peptide pools, and TCR sequencing was then used to find antigen-specific CD4+ T cell clonotypes based on their expansion. After about 10 days of culture, CD4+ T cells were isolated with the EasySep CD4+ T cell isolation kit. Participants received two doses of either the BNT162b2 or the mRNA-1273 mRNA SARS-CoV-2 vaccine. The library was generated by the immunoSEQ multiplex PCR assay. TCRdb holds this immuneACCESS table with in-frame rearrangements only. Some clones are missing; in checked studies, unresolved V genes explain under half, and the rest has no known cause. This sample is represented by 25,000 to 30,000 clones; about 70% of them were singletons. Roughly 10% of the sample belongs to the ten largest clones.

The sample here was CD4+ T cells from PBMCs cultured with HCoV-NL63 spike peptides, taken after COVID-19 vaccination. Interpreted using the paper, the cell subset or site label stands for: HCoV-NL63 spike overlapping peptide pool stimulation. The source is a human donor who received a COVID-19 vaccine.

A single count supports this clone. The chain links TRBV9 to TRBJ2-1; D not certain. This CDR3 has 12 residues. Trimming pared 2 bases from V and 9 bases from J, leaving 9 bases between. In germline, CDR1 is SGDLS, CDR2 YYNGEE. The CDR3 spells CASSVQSAEQFF. The CDR3 DNA follows: TGTGCCAGCAGCGTCCAGTCGGCTGAGCAGTTCTTC.

J is TRBJ1-1 and V is TRBV12-3 or TRBV12-4; no clear D. This CDR3 is built from 12 residues. V gave up 2 bases and J gave up 5 bases, with 6 bases separating them. This CDR3 is CASSLPYTEAFF. CDR3 DNA: TGTGCCAGCAGTTTACCCTATACTGAAGCTTTCTTT.

The chain is built from TRBV19 and TRBJ2-7; TRBD2 matches at 9 bases. Germline V gene lookup returns CDR1 LNHDA and CDR2 SQIVND (reference sequence). V shed 4 bases, J shed 1 base, and the junction held 5 bases outside the gene matches. The CDR3 runs 15 residues. CDR3 coding DNA: TGTGCCAGTAGTAATAGCGGGAGTTTATCCTACGAGCAGTACTTC. This translates into CASSNSGSLSYEQYF.

The J gene is TRBJ2-5, the V gene TRBV5-1; D is unresolved. Per the germline V gene, CDR1 is SGHRS and CDR2 is YFSETQ. The CDR3 sequence is 13 residues long. Trimming removed 1 base from V and 3 bases from J, with 7 bases in between. The CDR3 loop reads CASSLFSEETQYF. CDR3 DNA sequence: TGCGCCAGCAGCTTGTTTTCAGAAGAGACCCAGTACTTC. Using reference TRBV5-1 and TRBJ2-5 for the parts outside the CDR3, the full variable domain is KAGVTQTPRYLIKTRGQQVTLSCSPISGHRSVSWYQQTPGQGLQFLFEYFSETQRNKGNFPGRFSGRQFSNSRSEMNVSTLELGDSALYLCASSLFSEETQYFGPGTRLLVL.